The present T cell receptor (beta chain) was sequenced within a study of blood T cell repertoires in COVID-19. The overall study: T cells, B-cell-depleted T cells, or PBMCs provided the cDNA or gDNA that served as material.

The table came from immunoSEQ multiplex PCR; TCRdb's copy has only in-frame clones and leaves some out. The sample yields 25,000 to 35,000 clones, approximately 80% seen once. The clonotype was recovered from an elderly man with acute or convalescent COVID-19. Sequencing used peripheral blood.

CDR3 DNA: TGTGCCAGCACCCCCCTCGGGAGCGGGGCAGATACGCAGTATTTT. Translation: CASTPLGSGADTQYF. The chain has TRBV6-5 and TRBJ2-3; 7 positions agree with TRBD2. The CDR3 covers 15 residues. J gave up 4 bases and V 7 bases, and 11 bases lay outside the gene matches. From germline, CDR1 is MNHEY and CDR2 SVGAGI.